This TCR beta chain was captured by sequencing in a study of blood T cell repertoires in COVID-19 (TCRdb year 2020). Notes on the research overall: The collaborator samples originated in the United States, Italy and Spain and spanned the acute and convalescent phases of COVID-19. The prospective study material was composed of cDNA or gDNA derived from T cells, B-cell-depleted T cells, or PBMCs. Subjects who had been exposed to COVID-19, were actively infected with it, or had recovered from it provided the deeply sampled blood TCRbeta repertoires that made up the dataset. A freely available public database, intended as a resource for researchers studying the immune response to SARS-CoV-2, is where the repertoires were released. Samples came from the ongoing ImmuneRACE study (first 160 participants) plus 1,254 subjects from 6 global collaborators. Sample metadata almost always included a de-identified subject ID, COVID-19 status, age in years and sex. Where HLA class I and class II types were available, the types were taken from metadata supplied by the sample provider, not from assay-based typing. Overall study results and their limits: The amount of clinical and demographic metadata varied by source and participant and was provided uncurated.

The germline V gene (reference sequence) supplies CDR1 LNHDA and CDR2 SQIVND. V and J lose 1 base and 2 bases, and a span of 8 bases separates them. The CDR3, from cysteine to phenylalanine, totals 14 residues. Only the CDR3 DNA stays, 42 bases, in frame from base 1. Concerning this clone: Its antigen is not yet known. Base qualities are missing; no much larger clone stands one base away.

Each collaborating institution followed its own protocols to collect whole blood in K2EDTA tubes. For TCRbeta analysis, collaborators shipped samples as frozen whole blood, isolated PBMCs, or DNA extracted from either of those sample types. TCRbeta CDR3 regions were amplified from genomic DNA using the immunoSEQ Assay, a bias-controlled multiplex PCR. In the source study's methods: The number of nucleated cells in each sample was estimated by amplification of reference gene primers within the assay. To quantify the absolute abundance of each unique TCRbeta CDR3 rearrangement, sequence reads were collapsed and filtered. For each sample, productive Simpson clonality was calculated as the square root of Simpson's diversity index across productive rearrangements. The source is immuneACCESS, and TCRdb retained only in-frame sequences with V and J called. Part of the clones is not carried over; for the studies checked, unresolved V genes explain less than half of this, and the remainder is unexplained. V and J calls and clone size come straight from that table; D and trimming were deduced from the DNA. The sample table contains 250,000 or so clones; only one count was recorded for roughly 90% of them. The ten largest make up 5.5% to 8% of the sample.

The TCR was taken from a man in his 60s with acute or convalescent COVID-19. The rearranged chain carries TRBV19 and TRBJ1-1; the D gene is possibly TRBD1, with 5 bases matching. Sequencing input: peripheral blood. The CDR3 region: CASSIGQGNTEAFF. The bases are TGTGCCAGTAGTATAGGGCAGGGAAACACTGAAGCTTTCTTT.